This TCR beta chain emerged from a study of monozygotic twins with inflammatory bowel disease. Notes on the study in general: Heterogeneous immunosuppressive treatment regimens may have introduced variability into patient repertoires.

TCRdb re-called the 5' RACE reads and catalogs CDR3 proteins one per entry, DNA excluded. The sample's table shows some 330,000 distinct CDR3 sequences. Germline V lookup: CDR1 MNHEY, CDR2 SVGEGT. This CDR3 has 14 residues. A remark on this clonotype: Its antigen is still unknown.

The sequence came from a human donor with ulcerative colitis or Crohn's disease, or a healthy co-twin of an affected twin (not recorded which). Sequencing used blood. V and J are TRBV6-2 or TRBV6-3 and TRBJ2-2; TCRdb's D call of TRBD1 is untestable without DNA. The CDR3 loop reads CASSYSPTLGELFF.